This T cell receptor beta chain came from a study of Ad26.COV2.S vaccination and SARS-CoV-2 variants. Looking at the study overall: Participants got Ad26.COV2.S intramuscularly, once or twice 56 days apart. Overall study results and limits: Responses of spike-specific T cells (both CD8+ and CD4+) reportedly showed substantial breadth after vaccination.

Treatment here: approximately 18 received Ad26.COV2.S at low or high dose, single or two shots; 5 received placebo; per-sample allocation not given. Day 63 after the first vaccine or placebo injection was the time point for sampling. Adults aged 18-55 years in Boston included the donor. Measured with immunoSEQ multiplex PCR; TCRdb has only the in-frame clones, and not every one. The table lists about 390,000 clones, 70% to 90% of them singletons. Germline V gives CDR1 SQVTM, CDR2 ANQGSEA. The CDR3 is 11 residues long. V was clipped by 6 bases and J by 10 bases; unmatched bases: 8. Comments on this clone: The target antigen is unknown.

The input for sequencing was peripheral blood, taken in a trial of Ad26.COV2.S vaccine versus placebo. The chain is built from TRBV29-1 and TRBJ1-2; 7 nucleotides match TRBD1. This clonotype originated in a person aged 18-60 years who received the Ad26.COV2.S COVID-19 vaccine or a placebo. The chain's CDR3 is CSVRDSDVYTF. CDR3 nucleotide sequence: TGCAGCGTCCGGGACAGCGACGTCTACACCTTC.